A selection of T cell receptor beta chains follows, all from one sample in a study of T cell responses to AZD1222 COVID-19 vaccine. Method: immunoSEQ multiplex PCR; TCRdb's copy keeps in-frame clones and lacks some. This sample yields approximately 65,000 clones, of which roughly 90% are seen a single time; around 7.8% belongs to the top ten. The sequences come from peripheral blood, collected on day 0 of AZD1222 vaccination. The receptor source for this set is an adult in good health. Both conserved end residues are part of each CDR3. A D gene is named only where the DNA matches it firmly. Clone size is not always given. Where it is, it says once, few, many or a class for expanded clones.

v_call,j_call,d_call,clone_size,cdr3_aa,cdr3_nt
TRBV11-2,TRBJ1-4,TRBD1,NA,CASSSGPGQGFEKLFF,TGTGCCAGCAGCTCGGGGCCGGGACAGGGTTTTGAAAAACTGTTTTTT
TRBV24-1,TRBJ2-7,TRBD2,NA,CATSDSQAGVHEQYF,TGTGCCACCAGTGATTCTCAAGCGGGAGTCCACGAGCAGTACTTC
TRBV20-1,TRBJ1-1,NA,once,CSASRGTEAFF,TGCAGTGCTAGCAGGGGCACTGAAGCTTTCTTT
TRBV19,TRBJ2-7,TRBD2,NA,CASSVTSGSEHYEQYF,TGTGCCAGTAGTGTGACTAGCGGGAGCGAACACTACGAGCAGTACTTC
TRBV19,TRBJ2-7,NA,NA,CASSNVGSYEQYF,TGTGCCAGTAGTAACGTCGGGTCCTACGAGCAGTACTTC
TRBV12-3/TRBV12-4,TRBJ1-5,NA,NA,CASLGNTRQPQHF,TGTGCCAGTCTGGGGAACACACGGCAGCCCCAGCATTTT
TRBV7-9,TRBJ2-1,NA,once,CASSPERQFF,TGTGCCAGCAGCCCGGAACGTCAGTTCTTC
TRBV10-3,TRBJ1-1,NA,NA,CAISALDSSEAFF,TGTGCCATCAGTGCCTTGGACAGTTCTGAAGCTTTCTTT
TRBV9,TRBJ1-3,NA,NA,CASTPGGNTIYF,TGTGCCAGCACCCCCGGCGGAAACACCATATATTTT
TRBV9,TRBJ2-1,NA,NA,CASSVVPEGEQFF,TGTGCCAGCAGCGTAGTCCCGGAGGGTGAGCAGTTCTTC
TRBV2,TRBJ2-1,NA,NA,CASNPGRNEQFF,TGTGCCAGCAACCCAGGGCGCAATGAGCAGTTCTTC
TRBV7-9,TRBJ2-4,TRBD1,NA,CASSPRGTGLAKNIQYF,TGTGCCAGCAGCCCTAGGGGGACAGGACTAGCCAAAAACATTCAGTACTTC
TRBV27,TRBJ2-5,TRBD2,NA,CASSLGLAEPQETQYF,TGTGCCAGCAGTTTGGGACTAGCGGAGCCCCAAGAGACCCAGTACTTC
TRBV19,TRBJ1-2,NA,NA,CASSLGRGYGYTF,TGTGCCAGTAGCCTGGGCAGGGGCTATGGCTACACCTTC
TRBV5-1,TRBJ1-5,NA,NA,CASSLRGLREPQHF,TGCGCCAGCAGCTTGAGGGGCCTTCGGGAGCCCCAGCATTTT
TRBV28,TRBJ2-3,TRBD2,NA,CASSFGGGVTDTQYF,TGTGCCAGCAGTTTCGGGGGAGGGGTAACAGATACGCAGTATTTT
TRBV3-1/TRBV3-2,TRBJ2-2,TRBD2,NA,CASSPSGSGTGELFF,TGTGCCAGCAGCCCTAGCGGGAGCGGCACCGGGGAGCTGTTTTTT
TRBV4-1,TRBJ1-2,NA,NA,CASSRDYGYTF,TGCGCCAGCAGCAGGGACTATGGCTACACCTTC
TRBV3-1/TRBV3-2,TRBJ2-5,NA,NA,CASSHHDSLQETQYF,TGTGCCAGCAGCCACCATGACAGCCTCCAAGAGACCCAGTACTTC
TRBV10-2,TRBJ2-1,NA,NA,CASSFHNEQFF,TGCGCCAGCAGTTTCCACAATGAGCAGTTCTTC
TRBV30,TRBJ1-2,TRBD1,NA,CAWSLYSHRGLYGYTF,TGTGCCTGGAGTCTCTACTCACACAGGGGATTGTATGGCTACACCTTC
TRBV19,TRBJ2-7,NA,NA,CASSNEPGYEQYF,TGTGCCAGTAGTAACGAGCCGGGCTACGAGCAGTACTTC
TRBV6-4,TRBJ2-3,TRBD2,NA,CASSDLAGSTDTQYF,TGTGCCAGCAGTGATCTAGCGGGGAGCACAGATACGCAGTATTTT
TRBV6-5,TRBJ2-7,NA,NA,CASSFVGLSSYEQYF,TGTGCCAGCAGTTTCGTGGGCTTAAGCTCCTACGAGCAGTACTTC
TRBV27,TRBJ1-6,NA,once,CASSLTWSSYNSPLHF,TGTGCCAGCAGTCTGACATGGAGCTCCTATAATTCACCCCTCCACTTT
TRBV5-1,TRBJ1-1,NA,NA,CASSLNMGDSEAFF,TGCGCCAGCAGCTTGAATATGGGGGATTCTGAAGCTTTCTTT
TRBV18,TRBJ1-2,NA,once,CASSPNGFYGYTF,TGTGCCAGCTCACCGAATGGGTTCTATGGCTACACCTTC
TRBV6-5,TRBJ1-1,NA,NA,CASSYPDRREAFF,TGTGCCAGCAGTTACCCGGACCGACGGGAAGCTTTCTTT
TRBV2,TRBJ1-5,NA,NA,CASSTGSGQPQHF,TGTGCCAGCAGCACAGGGTCTGGGCAGCCCCAGCATTTT
TRBV5-5,TRBJ1-4,NA,once,CASSLAPGLNEKLFF,TGTGCCAGCAGCTTGGCCCCAGGCCTTAATGAAAAACTGTTTTTT
TRBV24-1,TRBJ1-2,NA,NA,CATSDFDRSYGYTF,TGTGCCACCAGTGATTTCGACAGGTCCTATGGCTACACCTTC
TRBV11-2,TRBJ2-7,NA,NA,CASSPLWRQGHEQYF,TGTGCCAGCAGCCCTTTATGGCGGCAGGGCCACGAGCAGTACTTC
TRBV6-5,TRBJ1-2,TRBD1,NA,CASRRTGGDGYTF,TGTGCCAGCAGGAGGACAGGGGGCGATGGCTACACCTTC
TRBV7-2,TRBJ2-7,TRBD2,once,CASSLVSSGRVEQYF,TGTGCCAGCAGCTTAGTTTCTAGCGGGAGAGTCGAGCAGTACTTC
TRBV29-1,TRBJ1-1,NA,NA,CSVSEGTEAFF,TGCAGCGTTTCTGAGGGCACTGAAGCTTTCTTT
TRBV9,TRBJ2-3,NA,NA,CASSYKQAEPTDTQYF,TGTGCCAGCAGCTACAAACAGGCAGAGCCCACAGATACGCAGTATTTT
TRBV3-1/TRBV3-2,TRBJ2-1,NA,NA,CASSPRGRGANEQFF,TGTGCCAGCAGCCCCCGCGGCAGGGGAGCGAATGAGCAGTTCTTC
TRBV29-1,TRBJ1-1,NA,NA,CSVDEGSFTEAFF,TGCAGCGTTGATGAGGGATCCTTCACTGAAGCTTTCTTT
TRBV5-1,TRBJ1-1,NA,NA,CASSLEGSNEAFF,TGCGCCAGCAGCTTGGAGGGATCGAATGAAGCTTTCTTT
TRBV7-8,TRBJ2-2,TRBD1,once,CASSLAGQGYTGELFF,TGTGCCAGCAGCTTAGCGGGACAGGGGTACACCGGGGAGCTGTTTTTT
TRBV13,TRBJ1-6,NA,NA,CASSLAGSPLHF,TGTGCCAGCAGCCTGGCGGGTTCACCCCTCCACTTT
TRBV30,TRBJ2-7,TRBD2,few,CAWWTSGNEQYF,TGTGCCTGGTGGACTAGCGGGAACGAGCAGTACTTC
TRBV6-5,TRBJ1-5,NA,NA,CASALTGLQHF,TGTGCCAGCGCCCTAACAGGGTTGCAGCATTTT
TRBV4-1,TRBJ1-1,NA,NA,CASSQDRGEMTEAFF,TGCGCCAGCAGCCAAGACAGAGGTGAAATGACTGAAGCTTTCTTT
TRBV25-1,TRBJ2-1,TRBD1,NA,CASSRQGQGSYNEQFF,TGTGCCAGCAGCAGACAGGGACAGGGATCCTACAATGAGCAGTTCTTC
TRBV7-2,TRBJ1-3,NA,NA,CASSLEYSGNTIYF,TGTGCCAGCAGCTTAGAGTACTCTGGAAACACCATATATTTT
TRBV28,TRBJ2-5,NA,NA,CASSFPEALETQYF,TGTGCCAGCAGTTTCCCGGAGGCCTTAGAGACCCAGTACTTC
TRBV9,TRBJ1-1,TRBD1,NA,CASSYGQGRTEAFF,TGTGCCAGCAGCTACGGACAGGGGAGGACTGAAGCTTTCTTT
TRBV11-2,TRBJ1-2,TRBD1,NA,CASSIGTGGAVYGYTF,TGTGCCAGCAGCATCGGGACAGGGGGCGCGGTCTATGGCTACACCTTC
TRBV4-3,TRBJ1-2,TRBD1,NA,CASTEMWDSNYGYTF,TGCGCCAGCACCGAAATGTGGGACAGCAACTATGGCTACACCTTC
TRBV10-2,TRBJ2-1,NA,NA,CASSDLGYNEQFF,TGCGCCAGCAGTGACCTGGGCTACAATGAGCAGTTCTTC
TRBV19,TRBJ1-2,NA,NA,CASSIQGNYGYTF,TGTGCCAGTAGTATTCAGGGCAACTATGGCTACACCTTC
TRBV7-9,TRBJ1-1,NA,NA,CASTLGDTEAFF,TGTGCCAGCACCTTGGGGGACACTGAAGCTTTCTTT
TRBV5-4,TRBJ2-6,NA,NA,CASRPTPGRGSGANVLTF,TGTGCCAGCAGGCCCACCCCGGGCAGGGGCTCTGGGGCCAACGTCCTGACTTTC
TRBV28,TRBJ1-1,NA,NA,CASSRFRQNTEAFF,TGTGCCAGCAGCCGCTTTAGACAGAACACTGAAGCTTTCTTT
TRBV6-5,TRBJ2-1,NA,NA,CASSYSGQGDNEQFF,TGTGCCAGCAGTTACTCCGGGCAGGGAGACAATGAGCAGTTCTTC
TRBV6-5,TRBJ1-1,NA,NA,CASSAQGSGDTEAFF,TGTGCCAGCAGCGCCCAGGGGTCAGGGGACACTGAAGCTTTCTTT
TRBV7-3,TRBJ2-2,TRBD2,NA,CASSSGLAVNTGELFF,TGTGCCAGCAGCTCTGGACTAGCGGTTAACACCGGGGAGCTGTTTTTT